The 32 T cell receptor beta chains below come from one sample, sequenced in a study of blood T cells in healthy people across ages. Primed by a sample-barcoded 5' primer and a J-beta primer mix, a second PCR proceeded for roughly 6 to 12 cycles. TCRdb re-called the 5' RACE reads with MiXCR, one entry per CDR3 protein. The sample lists 710,000 or so distinct CDR3 sequences; 32% were seen once. The specimen sequenced was blood. The receptors derive from a woman older than 75 in good health.

In its sample, this clonotype was seen many times. V usage is TRBV7-2 and J usage is TRBJ2-5; a weak D match, TRBD2 (5 bases). V lost 2 bases and J 5 bases, leaving 12 bases between the germline ends. Germline V CDR1 and CDR2: SGHTA, FQGNSA. This CDR3 has 14 amino acids. The DNA for the CDR3 is TGTGCCAGCAGCTTAACCACATCGGGGGAGACCCAGTACTTC. This codes for CASSLTTSGETQYF.

This clonotype came up many times. The CDR3 spells CAWSRDGGYTF. CDR3 DNA sequence: TGTGCCTGGAGCAGGGACGGTGGCTACACCTTC. This chain joins TRBV30 and TRBJ1-2; tentative D call: TRBD1 (5 bases). This CDR3 has 11 amino acids. The germline gives CDR1 GTSNPN, CDR2 SVGIG (reference sequence). Trimming pared 3 bases from V and 7 bases from J, leaving 9 bases between. The full variable domain, completed using reference TRBV30 and TRBJ1-2, is SQTIHQWPATLVQPVGSPLSLECTVEGTSNPNLYWYRQAAGRGLQLLFYSVGIGQISSEVPQNLSASRPQDRQFILSSKKLLLSDSGFYLCAWSRDGGYTFGSGTRLTVV.

About this clonotype: A read error may explain this, as a much larger clone is one base away. The V gene is TRBV7-3, the J gene TRBJ1-1, with 8 bases identical to TRBD1. The CDR3 extends over 15 amino acids. The J segment lost 1 base and the V segment lost 4 bases, leaving 5 bases of the junction unmatched. The germline CDR1 and CDR2 sequences are SGHTA and FQGTGA. This chain's CDR3 is CASSSRTGWNTEAFF. Written as DNA, the CDR3 is TGTGCCAGCAGCTCCCGGACAGGGTGGAACACTGAAGCTTTCTTT.

This clonotype was detected ten times or more. The chain carries TRBV2 and TRBJ2-1, with D uncertain. CDR1 and CDR2 (germline): SNHLY, FYNNEI. The CDR3 sequence is 15 residues long. V lost 3 bases and J lost 0, with 9 bases in between. CDR3 sequence: CASSENPNSYNEQFF. The DNA of the CDR3 is TGTGCCAGCAGTGAGAATCCGAACTCCTACAATGAGCAGTTCTTC. The whole variable domain, remainder taken from reference TRBV2 and TRBJ2-1, is EPEVTQTPSHQVTQMGQEVILRCVPISNHLYFYWYRQILGQKVEFLVSFYNNEISEKSEIFDDQFSVERPDGSNFTLKIRSTKLEDSAMYFCASSENPNSYNEQFFGPGTRLTVL.

As concerns this clonotype: This may come from a read error, since a much larger clone is one base off. The chain is built from TRBV5-1 and TRBJ2-7; TRBD1 matches 11 bases. Looked up from germline, CDR1 is SGHRS and CDR2 is YFSETQ. CDR3 length: 15 amino acids. The CDR3 DNA reads TGCACCAGCAGCTTGGCTTGGACAGGGGGCCAAGAGCAGTACTTC. It specifies CTSSLAWTGGQEQYF.

This clonotype has at least ten counts. The chain recombines TRBV7-3 with TRBJ1-2; perhaps TRBD1 as D (5 bases). The CDR3 loop spans 13 amino acids. V dropped 5 bases and J dropped 7 bases, with 14 bases sitting between them. Germline V gene sequence: CDR1 SGHTA, CDR2 FQGTGA. CDR3 loop: CASSPQGYGGYTF. DNA of the CDR3: TGTGCCAGCAGCCCTCAGGGTTACGGTGGCTACACCTTC.

The sample holds many counts of this clonotype. The V call is TRBV4-2, the J call TRBJ2-3; 7 nucleotides agree with TRBD2. Germline CDR1 and CDR2: LGHNA and YNFKEQ. CDR3 length: 17 amino acids. With V trimmed by 0 bases and J by 1 base, 7 bases remained unmatched. CDR3 residues: CASSQESSGGGTDTQYF. The CDR3 DNA sequence: TGTGCCAGCAGCCAAGAATCGTCGGGGGGTGGCACAGATACGCAGTATTTT.

In this sample, this clonotype turned up once. The gene calls are TRBV7-2 and TRBJ2-5; 8 bases agree with TRBD1. Germline V gene data show CDR1 as SGHTA and CDR2 as FQGNSA. This CDR3 contains 15 residues. V gave up 2 bases and J gave up 7 bases; unmatched junction bases: 9. The DNA for the CDR3 is TGTGCCAGCAGCTTACGGACAGGGCTGGACGGGACCCAGTACTTC. Translation: CASSLRTGLDGTQYF. The full variable domain, rest sourced from reference TRBV7-2 and TRBJ2-5, is GAGVSQSPSNKVTEKGKDVELRCDPISGHTALYWYRQSLGQGLEFLIYFQGNSAPDKSGLPSDRFSAERTGGSVSTLTIQRTQQEDSAVYLCASSLRTGLDGTQYFGPGTRLLVL.

The chain has TRBV12-3 or TRBV12-4 and TRBJ2-3; 8 nucleotides agree with TRBD2. The CDR3 covers 15 residues. Trimming cost V 6 bases and J 4 bases; bases outside gene matches: 9. CDR3: CASRPAGGSADTQYF. The CDR3 bases are TGTGCCAGCAGGCCGGCGGGAGGAAGCGCAGATACGCAGTATTTT.

Notes on this clonotype: A much larger clone differs from this one at a single base, so this may be a read error. The V call is TRBV29-1, the J call TRBJ2-1, with D tentatively TRBD1 (6 bases). The J call may not be correct, given that the DNA end is closer to TRBJ2-7. This CDR3 contains 13 residues. The germline V gene has CDR1 SQVTM and CDR2 ANQGSEA. CDR3 nucleotides: TGCAGCGGGGACAAGAGCTCCTACAATGAGCAGTACTTC. It specifies CSGDKSSYNEQYF.

The chain has TRBV5-1 and TRBJ2-5; TRBD2 is a possible D gene (5 bases). With 0 bases removed from V and 2 bases from J, the gap between germline ends came to 14 bases. From germline, CDR1 is SGHRS and CDR2 YFSETQ. This CDR3 is built from 16 residues. In nucleotides, the CDR3 is TGCGCCAGCAGCTTGGCTACGTCGGGAACGCAAGAGACCCAGTACTTC. Residues: CASSLATSGTQETQYF.

This clonotype was observed at least ten times. V usage is TRBV12-3 or TRBV12-4 and J usage is TRBJ2-3; the match to TRBD2 covers 15 bases. The V segment lost 6 bases and the J segment 5 bases; nucleotides outside the gene matches: 3. There are 15 residues in the CDR3. CDR3 nucleotide sequence: TGTGCCAGCAGCCCGGGACTAGCGGGAGGAGATACGCAGTATTTT. It yields the protein CASSPGLAGGDTQYF.

J is TRBJ2-7 and V is TRBV5-1, with a tentative D call TRBD1 (5 bases). This CDR3 spans 16 amino acids. CDR1 SGHRS and CDR2 YFSETQ come from the germline V gene. V was trimmed by 3 bases and J by 0 bases, leaving 16 bases between them. The DNA of the CDR3 is TGCGCCAGCAGCTCCTCCTCAGGGCCAAGCTCCTACGAGCAGTACTTC. This gives the protein CASSSSSGPSSYEQYF. The whole variable domain, remainder taken from reference TRBV5-1 and TRBJ2-7, is KAGVTQTPRYLIKTRGQQVTLSCSPISGHRSVSWYQQTPGQGLQFLFEYFSETQRNKGNFPGRFSGRQFSNSRSEMNVSTLELGDSALYLCASSSSSGPSSYEQYFGPGTRLTVT.

This chain joins TRBV5-5 and TRBJ2-1, with D tentatively TRBD2 (5 bases). Germline CDR1 is SGHKS and CDR2 is YYEKEE (reference sequence). The V and J ends lost 1 base and 3 bases respectively, with 14 bases between them. The CDR3 is 16 amino acids. The CDR3 region is CASSLYGSGLYNEQFF. Written as DNA, the CDR3 is TGTGCCAGCAGCTTGTACGGGTCAGGACTCTACAATGAGCAGTTCTTC.

This clonotype was counted only a few times. A junction end diverges from the germline sequence, so it may reflect a read error. The chain uses TRBV7-6 and TRBJ2-2, with 10 bases matching TRBD2. The length of the CDR3 is 15 residues. Germline CDR1 SGHVS, CDR2 FNYEAQ. The CDR3 protein is CAGSTTSGYTGELFF. The CDR3 coding sequence is TGTGCCGGCAGCACGACTAGCGGGTACACCGGGGAGCTGTTTTTT.

Points on this clonotype: A much larger clone sits a single nucleotide away, making a read error possible. The V call is TRBV20-1, the J call TRBJ2-4; TRBD1 matches at 9 bases. CDR3 length: 13 residues. Looked up from germline, CDR1 is DFQATT and CDR2 is SNEGSKA (reference sequence). J lost 13 bases, V lost 7 bases, and 14 bases had no gene match. The DNA for the CDR3 is TGCAGTGTTGGGGGGACAGGGAGTTACAAGCAGTACTTC. This codes for CSVGGTGSYKQYF.

For this clonotype: With a much larger clone just one base away, this may be a read error. This sequence joins TRBV20-1 and TRBJ2-5, with 9 nucleotides matching TRBD2. CDR3 size: 14 residues. The trim removed 2 bases at V and 11 bases at J, leaving 12 bases unmatched. Germline V gene sequence: CDR1 DFQATT, CDR2 SNEGSKA (reference sequence). CDR3 region: CSARWTSVINEQYF. CDR3 sequence (DNA): TGCAGTGCTAGATGGACTAGCGTCATCAATGAGCAGTACTTC.

This chain connects TRBV5-1 to TRBJ1-1; 9 nucleotides match TRBD1. CDR1 is SGHRS, CDR2 YFSETQ, per germline. Trimming at V came to 0 bases and at J to 5 bases, leaving 5 bases not matched to a gene. The CDR3 is 15 amino acids. Here the CDR3 DNA reads TGCGCCAGCAGCTTGGTACAGGGGGCAGTTACTGAAGCTTTCTTT. The encoded protein is CASSLVQGAVTEAFF.

The CDR3 region has the DNA TGTGCCAGCAGTGTACAGGGTTTCACCGGGGAGCTGTTTTTT. It translates to CASSVQGFTGELFF. This rearrangement joins TRBV25-1 to TRBJ2-2, with D possibly matching TRBD1 (6 bases). V was trimmed by 4 bases and J by 4 bases, leaving 10 bases between them. The CDR3 runs to 14 residues. Per germline, CDR1 MGHDK and CDR2 SYGVNS.

About this clonotype: A much larger clone lies one base from this, so it may be a read error. The chain couples TRBV28 to TRBJ1-2, with 9 nucleotides matching TRBD1. This CDR3 spans 15 amino acids. Germline-derived CDR1 and CDR2 are MDHEN and SYDVKM. This CDR3 is CAGSPPGQGTSGYTF. The CDR3 DNA follows: TGTGCCGGCAGTCCTCCGGGACAGGGTACAAGTGGCTACACCTTC.

This clonotype was found a few times. The rearrangement joins TRBV7-2 to TRBJ2-4; D remains unclear. The CDR3 totals 14 residues. Per germline, CDR1 SGHTA and CDR2 FQGNSA. V was clipped by 5 bases and J by 6 bases, with 14 bases between them. The CDR3 DNA is TGTGCCAGCAGCCCCCTCCAGGTGGGAAACATTCAGTACTTC. Amino acid sequence: CASSPLQVGNIQYF.

In its sample, this clonotype was seen many times. The chain joins TRBV18 to TRBJ1-1, with D hard to call. The CDR3 length is 14 residues. Germline lookup yields CDR1 KGHSH and CDR2 LQKENI. V gave up 3 bases and J gave up 3 bases, with 11 bases separating them. This CDR3 reads CASSPLPGDTEAFF. In DNA, the CDR3 is TGTGCCAGCTCACCCCTGCCCGGCGACACTGAAGCTTTCTTT.

This clonotype was counted only a few times. The chain joins TRBV7-6 to TRBJ1-1; 7 positions agree with TRBD1. The CDR3 runs 14 residues. V shed 5 bases, J shed 5 bases, and the junction held 8 bases outside the gene matches. Germline CDR1 reads SGHVS; CDR2 reads FNYEAQ. CDR3 sequence: CASSKDRAGTEAFF. CDR3 coding DNA: TGTGCCAGCAGCAAAGACAGGGCCGGGACTGAAGCTTTCTTT.

This clonotype was picked up many times. The V call is TRBV6-5, the J call TRBJ2-1, with TRBD2 matching over 12 bases. V lost 6 bases, J lost 5 bases, and 8 bases stayed unmatched. The CDR3 has 16 amino acids. Germline V gene data show CDR1 as MNHEY and CDR2 as SVGAGI. The CDR3 protein is CASRFRTSGTNNEQFF. The CDR3 nucleotides read TGTGCCAGCAGATTCCGGACTAGCGGGACAAACAATGAGCAGTTCTTC.

This chain links TRBV25-1 with TRBJ1-1; D is unclear. Germline V gene lookup returns CDR1 MGHDK and CDR2 SYGVNS. Trimming shortened V by 1 base and J by 4 bases, and 4 bases separated the two germline ends. The CDR3 extends over 12 amino acids. The CDR3: CASSEWGTEAFF. For the CDR3, the DNA is TGTGCCAGCAGTGAATGGGGCACTGAAGCTTTCTTT.

This clonotype appeared a few times. The CDR3 ends on some other residue instead of the conserved phenylalanine or tryptophan, so this is likely a read error. The V call is TRBV11-2, the J call TRBJ2-3; D is undetermined. V shed 4 bases and J shed 6 bases, with 8 bases lying between them. From germline, CDR1 is SGHAT and CDR2 FQNNGV. This CDR3 region has 12 residues. The CDR3 bases are TGTGCCAGCAGCTCGTGGTCGGATACGCAGTATTGT. The encoded protein is CASSSWSDTQYC.

This clonotype was seen repeatedly, ten times or more. V is TRBV7-2 and J is TRBJ2-1; D is possibly TRBD2 (7 bases). V lost 1 base to trimming and J lost 14 bases, with 21 bases between them. Germline V gene lookup returns CDR1 SGHTA and CDR2 FQGNSA. CDR3 length: 15 amino acids. CDR3 residues: CASSLGGAGALMKFF. DNA for the CDR3: TGTGCCAGCAGCTTAGGGGGGGCGGGGGCCTTAATGAAGTTCTTC.

This clonotype was picked up many times. CDR3 region: CATSPGSVNEKLFF. CDR3 in DNA: TGTGCCACCAGCCCCGGGTCCGTTAATGAAAAACTGTTTTTT. The gene calls are TRBV15 and TRBJ1-4, with unresolved D. The CDR3 length is 14 residues. The germline V gene has CDR1 LNHNV and CDR2 YYDKDF (reference sequence). V lost 5 bases and J lost 4, with 11 bases in between.

This clonotype came up a few times. A read error may be the cause here, since a much bigger clone is one base away. The rearrangement uses TRBV20-1 and TRBJ2-1, with D possibly TRBD2 on 5 matching bases. Deletions cut 6 bases from V and 9 bases from J, with 18 bases between. Germline-derived CDR1 and CDR2 are DFQATT and SNEGSKA (reference sequence). The CDR3 is 13 residues long. The CDR3 DNA reads as TGCAGTGCCGCTCGGCGGGTACATGGTGAGCAGTTCTTC. Protein: CSAARRVHGEQFF.

A few counts support this clonotype. This chain connects TRBV7-2 to TRBJ2-1; perhaps D is TRBD1 or TRBD2 (6 bases each). Germline V CDR1 and CDR2: SGHTA, FQGNSA. This CDR3 has 14 amino acids. Trimming shortened V by 5 bases and J by 10 bases, and 18 bases separated the two germline ends. CDR3 coding DNA: TGTGCCAGCAGCGCCAGGGGAGGTGGAATCGAGCAGTTCTTC. Protein sequence: CASSARGGGIEQFF.

In this sample, this clonotype turned up many times. The J gene is TRBJ2-3, the V gene TRBV12-3 or TRBV12-4, with 7 nucleotides matching TRBD2. V was clipped by 6 bases and J by 4 bases; unmatched bases: 10. The CDR3 is 15 amino acids. As DNA, the CDR3 is TGTGCCAGCAGCTTGACTAGCCCGGGGGCAGATACGCAGTATTTT. As protein: CASSLTSPGADTQYF.

This rearrangement joins TRBV29-1 to TRBJ1-1; TRBD1 matches at 7 bases. The CDR3 runs 14 residues. Per the germline V gene, CDR1 is SQVTM and CDR2 is ANQGSEA. The V segment lost 2 bases and the J segment 3 bases; nucleotides outside the gene matches: 6. The CDR3 protein is CSVEPRGGYTEAFF. Written as DNA, the CDR3 is TGCAGCGTTGAACCCAGGGGGGGGTACACTGAAGCTTTCTTT. The variable domain in full, with the rest retrieved from reference TRBV29-1 and TRBJ1-1, is SAVISQKPSRDICQRGTSLTIQCQVDSQVTMMFWYRQQPGQSLTLIATANQGSEATYESGFVIDKFPISRPNLTFSTLTVSNMSPEDSSIYLCSVEPRGGYTEAFFGQGTRLTVV.